This TCR beta chain was sequenced for a study of blood T cells in healthy people across ages (dated by TCRdb to about 2015). Regarding the complete study: In model experiments, template switching captured about one uniquely barcoded TCR beta cDNA molecule for every two T cells. The study measured age-related changes in TCR beta repertoire diversity using deep sequencing normalized with unique cDNA molecular identifiers. The donors were split into four age groups: young (average around 15 years), middle-aged (39), aged (approximately 60) and long-lived (under 85). To avoid experimental bias, donors of different ages were randomly spread across the sequencing lanes. Using the same blood draw, the study looked at two additional independent replicas of 1 million unique cDNA reads for two donors, one aged 18 to 30 and the other aged 80 or older. General conclusions and limits of the study: Compared with the aged group, the long-lived group had more naive CD4+ T cells, fewer expanded clones and increased TCR diversity, a pattern suggesting age selection. Because donor CMV infection status was unknown, age-related changes in expanded clonotypes were potentially confounded. A strong correlation was found between observed TCR beta diversity and the percentage of naive T cells measured by flow cytometry. Conclusive comparison of naive and antigen-experienced compartments was prevented by the profiling of bulk unsorted PBMCs. Observed TCR beta diversity per million T cells fell roughly linearly with age, and a significant reduction was already apparent by age around 44. Total diversity estimates from one million sequenced T cells were considered lower bounds and underestimates.

Systemically healthy Caucasian individuals from Russia, some 40 in total and aged about 6 to 90 years, were included as donors. Each donor gave roughly 9.5 milliliters of peripheral blood, collected into EDTA-treated Vacutainer tubes. Ficoll-Paque density-gradient centrifugation was used to isolate PBMCs, with at least 6.5 million per sample. Trizol reagent was used to extract total RNA from the PBMCs, yielding at least 6 micrograms per sample. For every donor, an aliquot of PBMCs went through flow cytometry to measure the percentages of naive CD45RAhigh/CD27high T cells. Library preparation used 5' RACE. These reads were obtained on an Illumina HiSeq 2500. A second PCR of roughly 7 to 11 cycles was performed with a sample-barcoded 5' primer and a J-beta primer mix. Each TCR beta cDNA molecule received a unique molecular identifier from a template-switch 5' adaptor carrying 12 random nucleotides. Each sample yielded at least 2.5 million CDR3-containing paired-end reads. The Mint cDNA synthesis kit, primed by a TRBC-specific oligonucleotide, was used to synthesize first-strand cDNA from all RNA. All cDNA was treated with uracil-DNA glycosylase and then went through a first 18-cycle PCR with the universal primers M1SS and BC2_uni_R. From the authors' description of their analysis: Normalization of each sample was performed by random selection of 1 million high-quality reads, each carrying a distinct molecular identifier. Instead of being binned into consensus sequences, reads with shared molecular identifiers were discarded. MiTCR, run with a Q25 quality threshold and the strictest error-elimination algorithm, handled CDR3 identification, clonotype clustering and error correction. Lower-bound total TCR beta diversity was estimated with a nonparametric unseen species model using Euler transformation. In TCRdb, the public reads were trimmed at Q25 with fastp and aligned with MiXCR, with productive beta chains retained. CDR3 protein duplicates are merged, each entry listing the most common genes and DNA. The V and J calls here are based on TCRdb, not the publication. This sample has 1.5 million to 2 million distinct CDR3 sequences in its table, and 28% of those were observed once. Around 7.7% of the sample is held by the ten biggest clonotypes.

Relative to germline, V is 7 bases shorter and J is 5 bases shorter, with 18 bases between their ends. CDR1 and CDR2, per the germline V gene (reference sequence), are LNHDA and SQIVND. From the cysteine up to the phenylalanine, the CDR3 has a length of 15 residues. Just the 45-base CDR3 DNA is kept, in frame starting at base 1. A remark on this clonotype: It has no known antigen specificity. Within one base of it there is no much larger clone, and no base qualities were kept.

The rearranged chain carries TRBV19 and TRBJ2-1, and the D gene may be TRBD2, 5 bases matching. The sequenced sample was blood. The TCR comes from a woman aged 25 to 45 in good health. The encoded CDR3 is CASTLRGGPNNEQFF. The nucleotide sequence reads TGTGCCAGTACCCTGAGAGGAGGCCCAAACAATGAGCAGTTCTTC.